The rows below give T cell receptor beta chains drawn from one sample of a study of T cell responses to AZD1222 COVID-19 vaccine. Produced via immunoSEQ multiplex PCR; TCRdb's table is partial and in-frame only. The table records around 99,000 clones, around 90% of them present only once. Material: peripheral blood, obtained on day 0 of MenACWY control vaccination. These receptor sequences come from an adult in good health. Both conserved end residues are part of each CDR3. D genes are given only for firm matches. Clone size appears in some rows only: once, few, many, or a class for an expanded clone.

v_gene	j_gene	d_gene	abundance	CDR3aa	CDR3nt
TRBV19	TRBJ2-3	NA	NA	CASQPQGDTQYF	TGTGCCAGTCAGCCCCAGGGCGATACGCAGTATTTT
TRBV6-5	TRBJ2-7	NA	NA	CASSYKGRGGTYKQYF	TGTGCCAGCAGTTACAAGGGCAGGGGGGGAACCTACAAGCAGTACTTC
TRBV7-2	TRBJ1-5	NA	NA	CASSLEQGSNQPQHF	TGTGCCAGCAGCTTAGAGCAGGGATCCAATCAGCCCCAGCATTTT
TRBV28	TRBJ1-4	NA	NA	CASSLGGSGEKLFF	TGTGCCAGCAGTTTAGGCGGGAGCGGAGAAAAACTGTTTTTT
TRBV12-3/TRBV12-4	TRBJ1-3	NA	NA	CASSGRGNTIYF	TGTGCCAGCAGCGGGAGGGGAAACACCATATATTTT
TRBV4-3	TRBJ2-1	NA	NA	CASSQGWESYNEQFF	TGCGCCAGCAGCCAAGGGTGGGAATCCTACAATGAGCAGTTCTTC
TRBV3-1/TRBV3-2	TRBJ2-2	TRBD1	NA	CASSPSDRARNTGELFF	TGTGCCAGCAGCCCCTCGGACAGGGCGCGGAACACCGGGGAGCTGTTTTTT
TRBV5-5	TRBJ1-4	NA	NA	CASSSFSEHEEKLFF	TGTGCCAGCAGCTCCTTTTCTGAGCATGAGGAAAAACTGTTTTTT
TRBV30	TRBJ1-1	NA	NA	CAWSSPWTFSEGHAFF	TGTGCCTGGAGTAGCCCCTGGACTTTCTCAGAGGGGCATGCTTTCTTT
TRBV5-1	TRBJ1-6	TRBD1	NA	CASSLHSTGTDNSPLHF	TGCGCCAGCAGCTTGCATTCCACCGGGACAGATAATTCACCCCTCCACTTT
TRBV4-2	TRBJ2-1	TRBD2	NA	CASSQDAAGGPFFEQFF	TGTGCCAGCAGCCAAGATGCGGCGGGAGGGCCCTTTTTTGAGCAGTTCTTC
TRBV15	TRBJ1-5	NA	once	CATSREGPEGTGQPQHF	TGTGCCACCAGCAGAGAGGGGCCCGAGGGAACAGGTCAGCCCCAGCATTTT
TRBV6-5	TRBJ1-1	NA	NA	CASSYSDITDEAFF	TGTGCCAGCAGTTACTCTGACATAACGGACGAAGCTTTCTTT
TRBV14	TRBJ2-7	NA	NA	CASSQRAGISYEQYF	TGTGCCAGCAGCCAACGGGCGGGGATCTCCTACGAGCAGTACTTC
TRBV5-6	TRBJ2-7	TRBD1	once	CASSLGTGDSYF	TGTGCCAGCAGCTTGGGGACAGGGGATTCGTACTTC
TRBV11-3	TRBJ2-1	NA	NA	CASSLAGRYNEQFF	TGTGCCAGCAGCTTAGCGGGCCGTTACAATGAGCAGTTCTTC
TRBV25-1	TRBJ1-4	TRBD1	NA	CASRANRGTNEKLFF	TGTGCCAGCAGAGCCAACAGGGGGACTAATGAAAAACTGTTTTTT
TRBV19	TRBJ1-1	TRBD1	NA	CASRDRDLTEAFF	TGTGCCAGTAGGGACAGGGATTTGACTGAAGCTTTCTTT
TRBV10-3	TRBJ1-2	NA	NA	CAISGGPAFYGYTF	TGTGCCATCAGTGGTGGTCCCGCCTTCTATGGCTACACCTTC
TRBV27	TRBJ1-5	NA	NA	CASSLHGGNQPQHF	TGTGCCAGCAGTCTCCACGGGGGCAATCAGCCCCAGCATTTT
TRBV11-3	TRBJ2-7	TRBD2	NA	CASSPLREVVHEQYF	TGTGCCAGCAGCCCCTTGCGGGAGGTCGTCCACGAGCAGTACTTC
TRBV7-2	TRBJ2-7	NA	NA	CASSARQGGLGEQYF	TGTGCCAGCAGCGCCCGGCAGGGGGGCCTAGGCGAGCAGTACTTC
TRBV7-3	TRBJ2-3	TRBD1	NA	CASSPKDRGSTDTQYF	TGTGCCAGCAGCCCAAAAGACAGGGGCAGCACAGATACGCAGTATTTT
TRBV7-3	TRBJ1-1	NA	NA	CASSNQGNTEAFF	TGTGCCAGCAGCAATCAGGGGAACACTGAAGCTTTCTTT
TRBV6-5	TRBJ1-1	NA	NA	CASSRDLNTEAFF	TGTGCCAGCTCCCGGGATTTGAACACTGAAGCTTTCTTT
TRBV18	TRBJ1-1	NA	NA	CASSPPNRRVWGTEAFF	TGTGCCAGCTCACCCCCAAACCGCAGGGTCTGGGGCACTGAAGCTTTCTTT
TRBV15	TRBJ1-2	NA	NA	CATSRQGSAYGYTF	TGTGCCACCAGCAGACAGGGGAGTGCGTATGGCTACACCTTC
TRBV28	TRBJ1-5	TRBD1	NA	CASSFRTGISNQPQHF	TGTGCCAGCAGTTTCCGGACAGGGATTAGCAATCAGCCCCAGCATTTT
TRBV6-5	TRBJ1-5	NA	NA	CASSYGKSPQPQHF	TGTGCCAGCAGTTACGGGAAATCACCTCAGCCCCAGCATTTT
TRBV4-3	TRBJ2-7	TRBD2	NA	CASSQGLAGGKHEQYF	TGCGCCAGCAGCCAAGGACTAGCGGGGGGGAAACACGAGCAGTACTTC
TRBV2	TRBJ2-3	NA	NA	CASSGSGDTQYF	TGTGCCAGCAGTGGTTCTGGTGATACGCAGTATTTT
TRBV5-1	TRBJ1-2	NA	NA	CASSLEGPPNYGYTF	TGCGCCAGCAGCTTGGAGGGACCCCCTAACTATGGCTACACCTTC
TRBV11-3	TRBJ1-1	NA	NA	CASSLDGQLNTEAFF	TGTGCCAGCAGCTTAGACGGACAGTTGAACACTGAAGCTTTCTTT
TRBV7-9	TRBJ1-3	NA	NA	CASSPPRISGNTIYF	TGTGCCAGCAGCCCCCCACGAATCTCTGGAAACACCATATATTTT
TRBV9	TRBJ2-2	NA	NA	CASSRQGGFTGELFF	TGTGCCAGCAGCCGCCAAGGGGGATTTACCGGGGAGCTGTTTTTT
TRBV27	TRBJ1-1	TRBD1	NA	CASSLWTGGWGTEAFF	TGTGCCAGCAGTTTATGGACAGGGGGCTGGGGCACTGAAGCTTTCTTT